Listed below are T cell receptor beta chains from one sample, sequenced in a study of T cell repertoires in cytomegalovirus infection. TCRdb ran MiXCR on the reads and lists one entry per CDR3 protein. In the table there are 750,000 to 900,000 distinct CDR3 sequences, 29% of which are singletons. No antigen has been assigned to these receptors. The source material was cultured CD8+ T cells from PBMCs, sampled from culture after CMV antigen stimulation. These receptors were collected from a human donor in good health (CMV status not recorded). Some clones in this sample may be carry-over from other donors' samples. Both conserved end residues are part of each CDR3. Fields, in order: D gene, V gene, J gene, clone size, CDR3 protein, CDR3 DNA. D genes are given only for firm matches. Not all rows give a size; the values are once, few, many and, for expanded clones, a class.

D: NA
V: TRBV6-5
J: TRBJ2-5
size: NA
CDR3: CASSYFSGFETQYF
DNA: TGTGCCAGCAGTTACTTTTCGGGTTTCGAGACCCAGTACTTC

D: NA
V: TRBV27
J: TRBJ2-2
size: few
CDR3: CASSLSGQGRTTGELFF
DNA: TGTGCCAGCAGTTTATCGGGGCAGGGGCGGACCACCGGGGAGCTGTTTTTT

D: TRBD1
V: TRBV12-3/TRBV12-4
J: TRBJ1-2
size: many
CDR3: CASTPEGRGPVFF
DNA: TGTGCCAGCACCCCGGAGGGCAGGGGGCCCGTATTCTTC

D: TRBD2
V: TRBV12-3/TRBV12-4
J: TRBJ2-7
size: few
CDR3: CASSSLADSSYEQYF
DNA: TGTGCCAGCAGCTCACTAGCGGACAGCTCCTACGAGCAGTACTTC

D: TRBD2
V: TRBV11-2
J: TRBJ2-1
size: NA
CDR3: CASSIRTSPQPYNEQFF
DNA: TGTGCCAGCAGCATCCGGACTAGCCCACAACCTTACAATGAGCAGTTCTTC

D: TRBD2
V: TRBV4-1
J: TRBJ2-3
size: NA
CDR3: CASSQDGGPGLATDTQYF
DNA: TGCGCCAGCAGCCAAGATGGGGGACCGGGACTAGCGACAGATACGCAGTATTTT

D: NA
V: TRBV28
J: TRBJ1-2
size: NA
CDR3: CASSLPFINRDYGYTF
DNA: TGTGCCAGCAGTCTCCCATTCATCAACAGGGACTATGGCTACACCTTC

D: TRBD1
V: TRBV5-1
J: TRBJ2-3
size: few
CDR3: CASSPFPGTGSTDTQYF
DNA: TGCGCCAGCAGCCCCTTTCCCGGGACAGGTAGCACAGATACGCAGTATTTT

D: NA
V: TRBV12-3/TRBV12-4
J: TRBJ1-2
size: NA
CDR3: CASSLTTVYGYTF
DNA: TGTGCCAGCAGTCTAACCACAGTCTATGGCTACACCTTC

D: NA
V: TRBV7-9
J: TRBJ2-1
size: few
CDR3: CASSIPTTTYNEQFF
DNA: TGTGCCAGCAGTATACCTACCACCACTTACAATGAGCAGTTCTTC

D: NA
V: TRBV7-2
J: TRBJ2-7
size: many
CDR3: CASSLVPLHEQYF
DNA: TGTGCCAGCAGCTTAGTACCCCTCCACGAGCAGTACTTC

D: NA
V: TRBV12-3/TRBV12-4
J: TRBJ1-5
size: NA
CDR3: CASSTAGAGQPQHF
DNA: TGTGCCAGCAGTACGGCGGGAGCAGGTCAGCCCCAGCATTTT

D: NA
V: TRBV7-8
J: TRBJ1-4
size: many
CDR3: CASGTGPAGELFF
DNA: TGTGCCAGCGGAACGGGGCCCGCTGGGGAACTGTTTTTT

D: TRBD1
V: TRBV5-5
J: TRBJ1-2
size: NA
CDR3: CASSQGTGINRNYGYTF
DNA: TGTGCCAGCAGCCAGGGGACAGGGATTAACAGAAACTATGGCTACACCTTC

D: NA
V: TRBV2
J: TRBJ2-7
size: NA
CDR3: CASGGAVTKSSYEQYF
DNA: TGTGCCAGTGGCGGGGCGGTAACTAAATCCTCCTACGAGCAGTACTTC

D: NA
V: TRBV15
J: TRBJ2-7
size: few
CDR3: CATSRPRDTVYEQYF
DNA: TGTGCCACCAGCAGACCGAGAGACACCGTCTACGAGCAGTACTTC

D: TRBD1
V: TRBV5-1
J: TRBJ2-7
size: NA
CDR3: CASSSPRTGIYEQYF
DNA: TGCGCCAGCAGTTCCCCGCGGACAGGGATCTACGAGCAGTACTTC

D: NA
V: TRBV6-1
J: TRBJ1-4
size: few
CDR3: CASSELKWDLDEKLFF
DNA: TGTGCCAGCAGTGAATTGAAGTGGGACCTGGATGAAAAACTGTTTTTT

D: TRBD2
V: TRBV7-8
J: TRBJ2-2
size: few
CDR3: CASSKRLAGGYTGELFF
DNA: TGTGCCAGCAGCAAGAGACTAGCGGGGGGGTACACCGGGGAGCTGTTTTTT

D: TRBD1
V: TRBV5-4
J: TRBJ2-7
size: few
CDR3: CASSWDRVLYEQYF
DNA: TGTGCCAGCAGCTGGGACAGGGTATTGTACGAGCAGTACTTC

D: NA
V: TRBV29-1
J: TRBJ1-2
size: once
CDR3: CSVEDSEGAWFGYTF
DNA: TGCAGCGTTGAAGATTCCGAAGGGGCATGGTTTGGCTACACCTTC

D: NA
V: TRBV6-2/TRBV6-3
J: TRBJ1-5
size: few
CDR3: CATLLPGESEPQHF
DNA: TGTGCCACCCTACTCCCCGGGGAGAGTGAGCCCCAGCATTTT

D: NA
V: TRBV2
J: TRBJ2-3
size: few
CDR3: CASSEGGLTDTQYF
DNA: TGTGCCAGCAGTGAAGGGGGACTCACAGATACGCAGTATTTT

D: NA
V: TRBV10-2
J: TRBJ1-5
size: many
CDR3: CACGGRDISNQPQHF
DNA: TGCGCTTGTGGCGGGCGGGATATAAGCAATCAGCCCCAGCATTTT

D: NA
V: TRBV4-1
J: TRBJ2-3
size: NA
CDR3: CASGPSGSTDTQYF
DNA: TGCGCCAGCGGACCGTCTGGTAGCACAGATACGCAGTATTTT

D: TRBD2
V: TRBV10-3
J: TRBJ2-5
size: few
CDR3: CAISVTPGTSGETQYF
DNA: TGTGCCATCAGTGTAACTCCCGGGACTAGCGGAGAGACCCAGTACTTC

D: NA
V: TRBV27
J: TRBJ2-1
size: NA
CDR3: CASSPPRSQYNEQFF
DNA: TGTGCCAGCAGTCCCCCGCGGAGCCAATATAATGAACAGTTCTTC

D: NA
V: TRBV27
J: TRBJ1-3
size: few
CDR3: CASSVKSSGNTIYF
DNA: TGTGCCAGCAGTGTAAAATCCTCTGGAAACACCATATATTTT

D: NA
V: TRBV29-1
J: TRBJ2-7
size: NA
CDR3: CSVEDWGDEQYF
DNA: TGCAGCGTTGAAGATTGGGGGGACGAGCAGTACTTC

D: TRBD1
V: TRBV19
J: TRBJ1-6
size: few
CDR3: CASSLGQDRSSYNSPLHF
DNA: TGTGCCAGTAGTTTAGGACAGGATAGAAGCTCCTATAATTCACCCCTCCACTTT

D: NA
V: TRBV27
J: TRBJ1-4
size: NA
CDR3: CASSIDSATNEKLFF
DNA: TGTGCCAGCAGTATTGACAGTGCAACTAATGAAAAACTGTTTTTT

D: NA
V: TRBV5-1
J: TRBJ2-2
size: NA
CDR3: CASSFLTSSSPGELFF
DNA: TGCGCCAGCAGTTTTTTGACTAGTTCCAGTCCCGGGGAGCTGTTTTTT

D: NA
V: TRBV12-3/TRBV12-4
J: TRBJ2-5
size: NA
CDR3: CASSLALGRETQYF
DNA: TGTGCCAGCAGTTTAGCTCTCGGCCGGGAGACCCAGTACTTC

D: TRBD1
V: TRBV5-1
J: TRBJ1-1
size: NA
CDR3: CASSLAEDRVNTEAFF
DNA: TGCGCCAGCAGCTTGGCCGAGGACAGGGTGAACACTGAAGCTTTCTTT

D: NA
V: TRBV7-2
J: TRBJ1-1
size: many
CDR3: CASSLAGTWDTEAFF
DNA: TGTGCCAGCAGCTTAGCCGGGACATGGGACACTGAAGCTTTCTTT

D: TRBD1
V: TRBV18
J: TRBJ1-5
size: NA
CDR3: CASSPDRADQPQHF
DNA: TGTGCCAGCTCACCTGACAGGGCGGATCAGCCCCAGCATTTT

D: TRBD1
V: TRBV24-1
J: TRBJ2-1
size: few
CDR3: CATSGTGGSEQFF
DNA: TGTGCCACCAGCGGGACAGGGGGCTCTGAGCAGTTCTTC

D: NA
V: TRBV7-7
J: TRBJ2-3
size: NA
CDR3: CASSSGLFETDTQYF
DNA: TGTGCTAGCAGCTCAGGGTTGTTCGAGACAGATACGCAGTATTTT

D: NA
V: TRBV7-8
J: TRBJ2-7
size: many
CDR3: CASSLVGFYEQYF
DNA: TGTGCCAGCAGCTTAGTTGGGTTCTACGAGCAGTACTTC

D: TRBD2
V: TRBV4-3
J: TRBJ2-3
size: many
CDR3: CASSQDRGGADTQYF
DNA: TGCGCCAGCAGCCAAGATCGCGGGGGGGCAGATACGCAGTATTTT

D: TRBD2
V: TRBV2
J: TRBJ2-5
size: few
CDR3: CASSDWTSGQETQYF
DNA: TGTGCCAGCAGTGACTGGACTAGCGGCCAAGAGACCCAGTACTTC

D: TRBD1
V: TRBV29-1
J: TRBJ1-1
size: NA
CDR3: CSVQGGGNTEAFF
DNA: TGCAGCGTCCAAGGGGGCGGGAACACTGAAGCTTTCTTT

D: TRBD1
V: TRBV7-2
J: TRBJ1-2
size: few
CDR3: CASSSWTGWDYGYTF
DNA: TGTGCCAGCAGCTCTTGGACAGGGTGGGACTATGGCTACACCTTC

D: NA
V: TRBV11-3
J: TRBJ1-1
size: few
CDR3: CASSLEPGPGGEAFF
DNA: TGTGCCAGCAGCTTAGAGCCGGGACCCGGTGGAGAAGCTTTCTTT

D: NA
V: TRBV7-8
J: TRBJ1-5
size: NA
CDR3: CASSQLGNLPQHF
DNA: TGTGCCAGCAGCCAGTTGGGGAATCTGCCCCAGCATTTT

D: NA
V: TRBV6-5
J: TRBJ2-7
size: NA
CDR3: CASMYGQGFYEQYF
DNA: TGTGCCAGCATGTACGGGCAGGGGTTCTACGAGCAGTACTTC

D: NA
V: TRBV19
J: TRBJ1-1
size: NA
CDR3: CASSMLGGPFEAFF
DNA: TGTGCCAGTAGTATGTTGGGGGGACCCTTTGAAGCTTTCTTT

D: NA
V: TRBV24-1
J: TRBJ2-1
size: NA
CDR3: CATGASSYNEQFF
DNA: TGTGCCACCGGCGCCAGCTCCTACAATGAGCAGTTCTTC

D: TRBD1
V: TRBV12-5
J: TRBJ1-5
size: few
CDR3: CASGSGGARKNQPQHF
DNA: TGTGCTAGTGGTTCAGGGGGGGCGAGGAAGAATCAGCCCCAGCATTTT

D: NA
V: TRBV25-1
J: TRBJ2-2
size: NA
CDR3: CASSEFGMGNTGELFF
DNA: TGTGCCAGCAGTGAATTCGGGATGGGAAACACCGGGGAGCTGTTTTTT

D: TRBD1
V: TRBV12-5
J: TRBJ1-2
size: NA
CDR3: CASGLLGGDRGLRDYGYTF
DNA: TGTGCTAGTGGTTTGCTCGGAGGGGACAGGGGCCTAAGAGACTATGGCTACACCTTC

D: TRBD1
V: TRBV4-1
J: TRBJ2-1
size: many
CDR3: CASSRRGQGNNEQFF
DNA: TGCGCCAGCAGCCGTCGGGGACAGGGAAACAATGAGCAGTTCTTC

D: TRBD2
V: TRBV28
J: TRBJ2-1
size: few
CDR3: CASSLPGGGDPYNEQFF
DNA: TGTGCCAGCAGCCTTCCCGGGGGAGGGGATCCATACAATGAGCAGTTCTTC

D: NA
V: TRBV27
J: TRBJ2-3
size: NA
CDR3: CASSFGIAVDTQYF
DNA: TGTGCCAGCAGTTTTGGAATAGCGGTGGATACGCAGTATTTT

D: NA
V: TRBV12-3/TRBV12-4
J: TRBJ2-7
size: few
CDR3: CASSRLGRRQAYEQYF
DNA: TGTGCCAGCAGCCGCCTAGGGAGGAGGCAGGCCTACGAGCAGTACTTC

D: TRBD1
V: TRBV7-9
J: TRBJ2-6
size: few
CDR3: CASSPRDRGNSGANVLTF
DNA: TGTGCCAGCAGCCCCCGGGACAGGGGAAATTCGGGGGCCAACGTCCTGACTTTC

D: NA
V: TRBV7-6
J: TRBJ2-1
size: NA
CDR3: CASTPPGGGAHNEQFF
DNA: TGTGCCAGCACCCCACCTGGGGGGGGGGCCCACAATGAGCAGTTCTTC